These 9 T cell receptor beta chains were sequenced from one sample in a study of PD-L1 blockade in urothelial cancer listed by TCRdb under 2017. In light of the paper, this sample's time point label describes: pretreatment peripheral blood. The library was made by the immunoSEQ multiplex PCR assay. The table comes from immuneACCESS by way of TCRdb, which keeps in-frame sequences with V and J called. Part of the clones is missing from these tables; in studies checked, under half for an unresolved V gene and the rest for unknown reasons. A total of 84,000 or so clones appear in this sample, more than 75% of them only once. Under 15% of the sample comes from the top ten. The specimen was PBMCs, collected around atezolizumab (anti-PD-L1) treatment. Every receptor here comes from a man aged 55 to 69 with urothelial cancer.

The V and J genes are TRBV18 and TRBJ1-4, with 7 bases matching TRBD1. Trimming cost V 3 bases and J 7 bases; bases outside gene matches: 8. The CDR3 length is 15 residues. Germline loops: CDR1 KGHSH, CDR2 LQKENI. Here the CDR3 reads CASSPLGTDGEKLFF. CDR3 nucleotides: TGTGCCAGCTCACCTCTCGGGACAGATGGTGAAAAACTGTTTTTT.

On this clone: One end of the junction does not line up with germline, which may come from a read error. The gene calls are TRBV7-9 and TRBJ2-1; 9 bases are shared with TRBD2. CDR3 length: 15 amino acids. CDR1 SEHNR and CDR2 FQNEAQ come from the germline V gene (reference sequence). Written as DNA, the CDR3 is TGTGCCAGCAGGTTAGCGGGAGAGGCTTTTAATGAGCAGTTCTTC. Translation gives CASRLAGEAFNEQFF.

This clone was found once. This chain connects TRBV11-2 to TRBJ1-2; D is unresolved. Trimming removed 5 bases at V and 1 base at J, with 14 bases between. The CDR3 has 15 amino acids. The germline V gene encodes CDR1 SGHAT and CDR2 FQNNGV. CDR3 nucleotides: TGTGCCAGCAGCCCGACACGGTCACGTAACTATGGCTACACCTTC. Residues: CASSPTRSRNYGYTF.

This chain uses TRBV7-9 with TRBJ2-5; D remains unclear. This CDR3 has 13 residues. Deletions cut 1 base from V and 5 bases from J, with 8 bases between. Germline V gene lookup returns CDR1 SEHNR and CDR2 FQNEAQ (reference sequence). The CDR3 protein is CASSLGGTETQYF. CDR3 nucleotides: TGTGCCAGCAGCTTAGGCGGAACGGAGACCCAGTACTTC.

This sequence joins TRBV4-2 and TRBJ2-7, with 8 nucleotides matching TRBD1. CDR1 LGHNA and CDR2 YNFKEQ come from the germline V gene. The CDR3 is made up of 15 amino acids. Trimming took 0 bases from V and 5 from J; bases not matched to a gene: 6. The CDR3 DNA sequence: TGTGCCAGCAGCCAAGATAGGACAGGGAAGGACGAGCAGTACTTC. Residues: CASSQDRTGKDEQYF.

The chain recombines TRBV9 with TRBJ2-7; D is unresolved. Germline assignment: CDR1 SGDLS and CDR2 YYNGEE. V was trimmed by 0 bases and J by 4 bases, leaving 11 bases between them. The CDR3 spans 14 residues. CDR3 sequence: CASSVAGLSYEQYF. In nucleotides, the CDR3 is TGTGCCAGCAGCGTAGCTGGCCTGTCATACGAGCAGTACTTC.

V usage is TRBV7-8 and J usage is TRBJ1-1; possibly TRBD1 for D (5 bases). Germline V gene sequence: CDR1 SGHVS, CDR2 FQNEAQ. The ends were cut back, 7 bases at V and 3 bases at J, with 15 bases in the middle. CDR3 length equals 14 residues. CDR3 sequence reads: CASTARGVDTEAFF. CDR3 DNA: TGTGCCAGCACGGCGCGGGGGGTAGACACTGAAGCTTTCTTT.

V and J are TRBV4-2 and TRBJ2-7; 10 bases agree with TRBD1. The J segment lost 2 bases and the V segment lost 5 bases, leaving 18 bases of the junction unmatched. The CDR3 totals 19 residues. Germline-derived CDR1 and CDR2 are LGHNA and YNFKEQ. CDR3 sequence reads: CASSTPRTGGLGGAYEQYF. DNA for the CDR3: TGTGCCAGCAGCACCCCGCGGACAGGGGGATTAGGTGGTGCCTACGAGCAGTACTTC.

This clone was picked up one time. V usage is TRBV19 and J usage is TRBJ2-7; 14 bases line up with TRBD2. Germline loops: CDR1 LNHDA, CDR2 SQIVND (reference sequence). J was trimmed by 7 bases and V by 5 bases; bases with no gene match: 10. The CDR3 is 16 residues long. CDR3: CASSPRGTSGGREQYF. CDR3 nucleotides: TGTGCCAGTAGTCCCAGAGGGACTAGCGGGGGCAGGGAGCAGTACTTC.